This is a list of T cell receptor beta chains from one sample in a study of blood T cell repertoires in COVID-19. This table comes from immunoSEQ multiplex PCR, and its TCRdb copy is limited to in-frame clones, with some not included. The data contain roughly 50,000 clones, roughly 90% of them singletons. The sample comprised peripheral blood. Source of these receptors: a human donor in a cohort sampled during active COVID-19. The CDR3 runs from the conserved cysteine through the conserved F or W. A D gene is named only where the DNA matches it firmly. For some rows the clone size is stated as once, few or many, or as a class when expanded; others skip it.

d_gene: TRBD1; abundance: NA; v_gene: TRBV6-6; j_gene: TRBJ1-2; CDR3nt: TGTGCCAGCAGTTACCTGGACAGGGGACCTGGCTACACCTTC; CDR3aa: CASSYLDRGPGYTF
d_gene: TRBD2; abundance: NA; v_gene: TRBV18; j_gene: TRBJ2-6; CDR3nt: TGTGCCAGCTCACGGGAGGGGAGACTCTCTGGGGCCAACGTCCTGACTTTC; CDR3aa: CASSREGRLSGANVLTF
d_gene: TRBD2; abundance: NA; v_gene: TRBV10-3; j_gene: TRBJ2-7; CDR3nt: TGTGCCATCAGTGAGTTCTTACTAGCGGGGGATTACGAGCAGTACTTC; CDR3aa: CAISEFLLAGDYEQYF
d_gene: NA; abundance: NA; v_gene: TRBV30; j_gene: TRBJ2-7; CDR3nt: TGTGCCTGGAGTGGGAGGGGACTTAGCTCCTACGAGCAGTACTTC; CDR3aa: CAWSGRGLSSYEQYF
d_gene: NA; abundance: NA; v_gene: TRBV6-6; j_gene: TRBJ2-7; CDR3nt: TGTGCCAGCAGTTACTCGGAGCAGAGCTCCTACGAGCAGTACTTC; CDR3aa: CASSYSEQSSYEQYF
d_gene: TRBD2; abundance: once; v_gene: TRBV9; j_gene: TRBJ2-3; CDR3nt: TGTGCCAGCAGCGTAGACCTTCCGGGACTAGCGGCCGGTACGCAGTATTTT; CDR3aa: CASSVDLPGLAAGTQYF
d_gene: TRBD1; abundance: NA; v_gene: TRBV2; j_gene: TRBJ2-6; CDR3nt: TGTGCCAGCAGTGTACTACAGGGGGAGCCGACTGGGGCCAACGTCCTGACTTTC; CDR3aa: CASSVLQGEPTGANVLTF
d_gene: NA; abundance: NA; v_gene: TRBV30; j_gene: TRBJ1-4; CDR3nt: TGTGCCTGGAGTGTACGGGTCTTAAATGAAAAACTGTTTTTT; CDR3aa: CAWSVRVLNEKLFF
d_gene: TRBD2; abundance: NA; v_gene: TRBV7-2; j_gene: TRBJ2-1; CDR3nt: TGTGCCAGCAGCTTAGCGGCGGCTAGCGGGGGCAATGAGCAGTTCTTC; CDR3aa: CASSLAAASGGNEQFF
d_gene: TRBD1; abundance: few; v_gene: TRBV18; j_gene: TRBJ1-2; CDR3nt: TGTGCCAGCTCACAGGGACAGGGGGCGAGCTATGGCTACACCTTC; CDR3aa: CASSQGQGASYGYTF
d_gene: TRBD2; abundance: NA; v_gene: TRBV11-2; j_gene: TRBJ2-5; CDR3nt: TGTGCCAGCAGCTTAGAGGGAAGCGGGGGGGCGGCCCAGTACTTC; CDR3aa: CASSLEGSGGAAQYF
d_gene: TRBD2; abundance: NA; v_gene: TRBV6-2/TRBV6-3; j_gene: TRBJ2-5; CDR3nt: TGTGCCAGCAGTTGGGGGGGACCCGAGACCCAGTACTTC; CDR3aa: CASSWGGPETQYF
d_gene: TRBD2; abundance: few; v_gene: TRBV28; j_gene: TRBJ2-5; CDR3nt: TGTGCCAGCAGTTCGCTAGCGGGGGGTGTGGAGACCCAGTACTTC; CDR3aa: CASSSLAGGVETQYF
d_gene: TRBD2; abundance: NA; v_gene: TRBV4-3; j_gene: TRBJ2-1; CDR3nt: TGCGCCAGCAGCCCCAGACTAGCGGGGGGGCCGGGGAGGTTCTACAATGAGCAGTTCTTC; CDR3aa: CASSPRLAGGPGRFYNEQFF
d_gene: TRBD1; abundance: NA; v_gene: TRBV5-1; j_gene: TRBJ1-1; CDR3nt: TGCGCCAGCAGCGCGGCAGGGGGGTATGCTTTCTTT; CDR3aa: CASSAAGGYAFF
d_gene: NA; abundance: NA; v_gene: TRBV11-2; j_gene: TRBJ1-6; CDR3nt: TGTGCCAGCAGCTGGAGTAATTCACCCCTCCACTTT; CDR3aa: CASSWSNSPLHF
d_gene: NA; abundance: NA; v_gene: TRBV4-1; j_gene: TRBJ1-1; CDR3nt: TGCGCCAGCAGCCACTCACAGGGTGGAAACACTGAAGCTTTCTTT; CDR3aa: CASSHSQGGNTEAFF
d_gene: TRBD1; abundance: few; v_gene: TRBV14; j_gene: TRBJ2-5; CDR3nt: TGTGCCAGCAGCCAAGAATGGACAGGGGGATTCTTTGCGTTTCGGGAGACCCAGTACTTC; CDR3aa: CASSQEWTGGFFAFRETQYF
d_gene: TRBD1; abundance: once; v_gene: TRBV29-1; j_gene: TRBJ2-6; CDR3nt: TGCAGCGTTGGCAGGGGGCTGTCTGGGGCCAACGTCCTGACTTTC; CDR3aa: CSVGRGLSGANVLTF
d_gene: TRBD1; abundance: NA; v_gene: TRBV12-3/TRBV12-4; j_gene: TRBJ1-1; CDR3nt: TGTGCCAGCAAAGGGACAGGGAACACTGAAGCTTTCTTT; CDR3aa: CASKGTGNTEAFF
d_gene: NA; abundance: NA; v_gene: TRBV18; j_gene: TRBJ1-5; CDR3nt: TGTGCCAGCTCACCCCGTGGGGCCGGCAATCAGCCCCAGCATTTT; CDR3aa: CASSPRGAGNQPQHF
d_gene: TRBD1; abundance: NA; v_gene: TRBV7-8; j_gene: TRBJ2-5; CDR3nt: TGTGCCAGCAGCTTAGCCCCCGACAGGGACCAAGAGACCCAGTACTTC; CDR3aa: CASSLAPDRDQETQYF
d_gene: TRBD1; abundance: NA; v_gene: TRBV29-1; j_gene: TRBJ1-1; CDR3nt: TGCAGCGTTGTTGGTAGCCGGGACAGGGGGCCAGCTTTCTTT; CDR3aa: CSVVGSRDRGPAFF
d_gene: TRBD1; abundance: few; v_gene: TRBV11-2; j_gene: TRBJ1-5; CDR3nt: TGTGCCAGCAGCAAGGGGACAGGGGTTCTGCAGCCCCAGCATTTT; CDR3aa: CASSKGTGVLQPQHF
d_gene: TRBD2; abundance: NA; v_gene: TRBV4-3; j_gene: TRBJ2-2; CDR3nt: TGCGCCAGCAGCCAAGATCGCCTAGCGGGGGCTACGAACACCGGGGAGCTGTTTTTT; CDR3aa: CASSQDRLAGATNTGELFF
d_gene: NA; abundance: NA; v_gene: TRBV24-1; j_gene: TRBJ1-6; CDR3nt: TGTGCCACCAGTGATTTGCTAGTGAACTGTGGAGGGAGCTCCTATAATTCACCCCTCCACTTT; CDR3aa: CATSDLLVNCGGSSYNSPLHF
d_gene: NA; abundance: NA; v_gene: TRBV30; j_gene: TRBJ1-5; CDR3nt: TGTGCCTGGAGTGCAACAGACAATCAGCCCCAGCATTTT; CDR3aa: CAWSATDNQPQHF
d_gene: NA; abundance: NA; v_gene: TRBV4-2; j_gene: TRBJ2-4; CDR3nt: TGTGCCAGCAGCCAAGATCCGAGGGGGAAGTCGGACATTCAGTACTTC; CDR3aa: CASSQDPRGKSDIQYF
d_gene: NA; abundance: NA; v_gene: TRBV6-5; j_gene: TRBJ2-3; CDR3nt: TGTGCCAGCAGTTACCAGGCTAGCACAGATACGCAGTATTTT; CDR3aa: CASSYQASTDTQYF
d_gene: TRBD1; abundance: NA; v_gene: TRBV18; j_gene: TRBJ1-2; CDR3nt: TGTGCCAGCTCACCATCGGGACAGGACTATGGCTACACCTTC; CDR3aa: CASSPSGQDYGYTF
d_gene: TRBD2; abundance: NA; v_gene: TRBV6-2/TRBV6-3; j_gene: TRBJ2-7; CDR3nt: TGTGCCAGCAGTTACTCTAGCGGGGGGCCACTTTTCTACGAGCAGTACTTC; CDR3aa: CASSYSSGGPLFYEQYF
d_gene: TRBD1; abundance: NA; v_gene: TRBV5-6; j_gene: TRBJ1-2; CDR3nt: TGTGCCAGCAGCTTGGTGGACAGGGCCCTCGGTGGCTACACCTTC; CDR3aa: CASSLVDRALGGYTF
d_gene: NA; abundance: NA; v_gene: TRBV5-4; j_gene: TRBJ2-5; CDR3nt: TGTGCCAGCAGCCGCGAAAACCAAGAGACCCAGTACTTC; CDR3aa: CASSRENQETQYF
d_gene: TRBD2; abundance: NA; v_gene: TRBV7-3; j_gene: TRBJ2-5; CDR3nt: TGTGCCAGCAGCCCCCGGGGGGGGCGGCAAGAGACCCAGTACTTC; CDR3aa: CASSPRGGRQETQYF